Listed below are T cell receptor beta chains from one sample, sequenced in a study of CD4 T cells in relation to SARS-CoV-2 and coronaviruses. Some clones are missing from TCRdb's copy, which holds only in-frame ones; the method was immunoSEQ multiplex PCR. This sample has 18,000 or so clones, with 70% to 85% found just once. No cognate antigen is known for these TCRs. The sequencing input was CD4+ T cells from PBMCs, cultured in vitro. The receptors stem from a human donor in good health. Both conserved end residues are part of each CDR3. D genes are given only for firm matches. Clone size is stated in some rows and not others, as once, few, many or a class when expanded.

size	V	J	D	DNA	CDR3
NA	TRBV6-5	TRBJ2-2	NA	TGTGCCAGCCCGACAGTGAACACCGGGGAGCTGTTTTTT	CASPTVNTGELFF
NA	TRBV10-3	TRBJ1-1	NA	TGTGCCATCAGTGAGTGGGCAGGGAACACTGAAGCTTTCTTT	CAISEWAGNTEAFF
NA	TRBV11-2	TRBJ1-6	NA	TGTGCCAGCAGCTTAGAAGACAATTCACCCCTCCACTTT	CASSLEDNSPLHF
few	TRBV4-2	TRBJ2-1	TRBD2	TGTGCCAGCAGCCCACTTCCGGGAGGCGCAGATGAGCAGTTCTTC	CASSPLPGGADEQFF
NA	TRBV5-8	TRBJ2-7	NA	TGTGCCAGCAGCTCAGAAACTTACGAGCAGTACTTC	CASSSETYEQYF
NA	TRBV6-4	TRBJ2-3	TRBD1	TGTGCCAGCAGGAAGGGGACAGGGCCCACAGATACGCAGTATTTT	CASRKGTGPTDTQYF
NA	TRBV2	TRBJ1-4	NA	TGTGCCAGCAGCGGGGACGAGAACTATGAAAAACTGTTTTTT	CASSGDENYEKLFF
NA	TRBV7-8	TRBJ1-5	NA	TGTGCCAGCAGCACCCAGAGTGGCGGGGGGAGGGTCGGCAATCAGCCCCAGCATTTT	CASSTQSGGGRVGNQPQHF
NA	TRBV5-1	TRBJ1-1	TRBD1	TGCGCCAGCAGGCAAGGAGCAACCACAGGGGGCGCGGGGGCTTTCTTT	CASRQGATTGGAGAFF
NA	TRBV24-1	TRBJ2-5	NA	TGTGCCACCAGTGACCGATCGGCACAAGAGACCCAGTACTTC	CATSDRSAQETQYF
NA	TRBV20-1	TRBJ1-2	NA	TGCAGTGCTAGTCGACTACCCGGGACAAACTATGGCTACACCTTC	CSASRLPGTNYGYTF
NA	TRBV7-8	TRBJ2-5	TRBD1	TGTGCCAGCAGCTTAACCAACCTTGGACAGGGAGGAGGGGAGACCCAGTACTTC	CASSLTNLGQGGGETQYF
NA	TRBV18	TRBJ1-1	NA	TGTGCCAGCTCACCAGTGGGTGGTTCGAACACTGAAGCTTTCTTT	CASSPVGGSNTEAFF
once	TRBV3-1/TRBV3-2	TRBJ2-2	NA	TGTGCCAGCAGCCAAGAGTACCCGAACACCGGGGAGCTGTTTTTT	CASSQEYPNTGELFF
once	TRBV6-5	TRBJ2-7	TRBD2	TGTGCCAGCAGTAGAAAGCGGGAGGGGCCCTACGAGCAGTACTTC	CASSRKREGPYEQYF
NA	TRBV11-2	TRBJ2-1	TRBD2	TGTGCCAGCAGCTTAGCCCCAGCGGGAGGGGGGTACAATGAGCAGTTCTTC	CASSLAPAGGGYNEQFF
NA	TRBV24-1	TRBJ2-1	NA	TGTGCCACCAGTGACTCATGGGGGGTCGGTACTAACAATGAGCAGTTCTTC	CATSDSWGVGTNNEQFF
few	TRBV27	TRBJ2-7	TRBD1	TGTGCCAGCAGGACAGGGGCCCACGAGCAGTACTTC	CASRTGAHEQYF
once	TRBV6-2/TRBV6-3	TRBJ2-5	TRBD1	TGTGCCAGCAGTTCAACAGGGGTCCAGTACTTC	CASSSTGVQYF
NA	TRBV6-5	TRBJ1-1	TRBD1	TGTGCCAGCAGTTACTCGGGACAGGACACTGAAGCTTTCTTT	CASSYSGQDTEAFF
NA	TRBV19	TRBJ2-7	NA	TGTGCCAGTAGCCCTATCATCCGGGGAGGCATTCGCTCCTACGAGCAGTACTTC	CASSPIIRGGIRSYEQYF
NA	TRBV29-1	TRBJ2-7	NA	TGCAGCGGGAAGGGGACGGAAATCTCCTACGAGCAGTACTTC	CSGKGTEISYEQYF
NA	TRBV6-5	TRBJ1-2	NA	TGTGCCAGCAGCCGCGCCGGACAGTTCTATGGCTACACCTTC	CASSRAGQFYGYTF
NA	TRBV3-1/TRBV3-2	TRBJ1-3	NA	TGTGCCAGCAGCCAAGACGGCTCTGGAAACACCATATATTTT	CASSQDGSGNTIYF
NA	TRBV2	TRBJ2-3	TRBD2	TGTGCCAGCACCAAGGGGACTAGCGGGCGCACAGATACGCAGTATTTT	CASTKGTSGRTDTQYF
NA	TRBV6-4	TRBJ2-3	TRBD2	TGTGCCAGCAGTAGAACTAGCGGGAGTTTTGATACGCAGTATTTT	CASSRTSGSFDTQYF
NA	TRBV18	TRBJ2-2	NA	TGTGCCAGCTCCTTAACGGGTTCCACCGGGGAGCTGTTTTTT	CASSLTGSTGELFF
NA	TRBV6-6	TRBJ2-1	NA	TGTGCCAGCAGTTTTACAGGGAATGAGCAGTTCTTC	CASSFTGNEQFF
NA	TRBV10-3	TRBJ1-6	NA	TGTGCCACAACCCAGACCGGGACCCCTAATTCACCCCTCCACTTT	CATTQTGTPNSPLHF
NA	TRBV10-2	TRBJ1-1	TRBD1	TGCGCCAGCAGGGGGACAGGGCGCACTGAAGCTTTCTTT	CASRGTGRTEAFF
NA	TRBV19	TRBJ1-5	NA	TGTGCCAGCAACCCCCAACAGAATCAGCCCCAGCATTTT	CASNPQQNQPQHF
NA	TRBV6-5	TRBJ2-6	TRBD1	TGTGCCAGCAGTTCCCAAGACAGGGCTGGGGCCAACGTCCTGACTTTC	CASSSQDRAGANVLTF
NA	TRBV5-1	TRBJ2-1	TRBD2	TGCGCCAGCAGCTTGGTGGCTAGCGGGCAGTCCTACAATGAGCAGTTCTTC	CASSLVASGQSYNEQFF
NA	TRBV9	TRBJ2-7	NA	TGTGCCAGCAGCGTAGACGGAAGACCCTACGAGCAGTACTTC	CASSVDGRPYEQYF
NA	TRBV7-3	TRBJ2-3	NA	TGTGCCAGCAGCTTAGGGTTGGGGCGGGTAAGCACAGATACGCAGTATTTT	CASSLGLGRVSTDTQYF
NA	TRBV6-1	TRBJ2-7	NA	TGTGCCAGCAGTGAAGTTCCAGGGCGTAGGGCCTACGAGCAGTACTTC	CASSEVPGRRAYEQYF
NA	TRBV21-1	TRBJ1-1	NA	TGTGCCAGCACCCGTAGTAGTGAAGCTTTCTTT	CASTRSSEAFF
NA	TRBV19	TRBJ1-5	NA	TGTGCCAGTAGTCCCCCCCAGTGGCTCAATCAGCCCCAGCATTTT	CASSPPQWLNQPQHF
NA	TRBV29-1	TRBJ2-1	TRBD1	TGCAGCGTTGAACCCCGGGACAGGGGGCGGAATGAGCAGTTCTTC	CSVEPRDRGRNEQFF
NA	TRBV7-2	TRBJ1-2	NA	TGTGCCAGCAGCCCCACAGTGGGTCAGGGCTATGGCTACACCTTC	CASSPTVGQGYGYTF
NA	TRBV21-1	TRBJ1-4	NA	TGTGCCAGCAGCAAAGACCTGGGTACAGGGGGCTGTGAAAAACTGTTTTTT	CASSKDLGTGGCEKLFF
NA	TRBV2	TRBJ1-6	NA	TGTGCCAGCAGGCGGGGGTTAGAGAATTCACCCCTCCACTTT	CASRRGLENSPLHF
NA	TRBV5-4	TRBJ2-1	NA	TGTGCCAGCAGCTTAGAACGGGGGTCTGGCAATGAGCAGTTCTTC	CASSLERGSGNEQFF
NA	TRBV6-6	TRBJ2-2	TRBD2	TGTGCCAGCAGTCGACAGCAGACTAGCGGGAATCCGGGGGAGCTGTTTTTT	CASSRQQTSGNPGELFF